The rows below give T cell receptor beta chains drawn from one sample of a study of blood T cells in healthy people across ages. TCRdb re-derived calls from the 5' RACE reads in MiXCR, one entry per CDR3 protein. The data contain about 1,500,000 distinct CDR3 sequences, 28% of them singletons. The material sequenced was blood. The source is a woman between 25 and 40 years old in good health. Both conserved end residues are trimmed from each CDR3.

V,J,CDR3
TRBV3-1,TRBJ1-2,ASSHSWGANYGYT
TRBV7-9,TRBJ1-2,ASSLERGHGYT
TRBV7-2,TRBJ2-7,ASSPIGVSYEQY
TRBV7-9,TRBJ2-7,ASGAADPSYEQY
TRBV7-9,TRBJ1-1,ASSPGQPYTEAF
TRBV2,TRBJ1-1,ARGTGWNTEAF
TRBV20-1,TRBJ2-5,SARRDRQQETQY
TRBV4-3,TRBJ2-3,ASSQLSGPDTDTQY
TRBV7-6,TRBJ2-7,ASRRKPDRSEQY
TRBV5-1,TRBJ2-7,ASTEWGQGAYEQY
TRBV29-1,TRBJ1-3,SVGHDSSGNTIY
TRBV12-3/TRBV12-4,TRBJ1-5,ASRLGQGYSNQPQH
TRBV6-5,TRBJ2-3,ANSLYEEDTQY
TRBV19,-,ASSIVGTAQETQY
TRBV4-3,TRBJ2-5,ASSQGTGSRETQY
TRBV11-2,TRBJ2-7,ASSLEMGAVYEQY
TRBV27,TRBJ1-1,ASSLQTGRVTEAF
TRBV6-5,TRBJ2-3,ASSLGLADITDTQY
TRBV5-1,TRBJ2-2,ASSVTSPGGELF
TRBV12-5,TRBJ2-1,ASGREEQF
TRBV5-1,TRBJ2-5,ASTQGLAGVKTQY
TRBV7-9,TRBJ2-3,ASSWRLAGFNTDTQY
TRBV12-3/TRBV12-4,TRBJ2-6,ASRNDRDNVLT
TRBV11-1,TRBJ2-1,AGSFAPSGGPSNEQF
TRBV20-1,TRBJ2-2,SAVHSGRGGGELF
TRBV29-1,TRBJ2-6,SVETSTGAGANVLT
TRBV12-3/TRBV12-4,TRBJ2-3,ASRVISSTDTQY
TRBV10-3,TRBJ2-1,AISWTSGGAGEQF
TRBV28,TRBJ1-2,ASSTSPTGYGYT